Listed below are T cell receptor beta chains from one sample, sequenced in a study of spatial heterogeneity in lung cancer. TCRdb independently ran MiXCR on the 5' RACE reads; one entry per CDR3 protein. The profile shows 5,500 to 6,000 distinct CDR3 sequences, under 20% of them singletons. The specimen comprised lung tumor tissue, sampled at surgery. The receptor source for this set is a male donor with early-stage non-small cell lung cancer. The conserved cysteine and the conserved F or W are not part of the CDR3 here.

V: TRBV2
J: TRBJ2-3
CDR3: ASSSGVSTDTQY

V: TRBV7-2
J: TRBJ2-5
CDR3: ASSSGQPRETQY

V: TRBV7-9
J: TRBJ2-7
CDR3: ASSSSVSRGDSYEQY

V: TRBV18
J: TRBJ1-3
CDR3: ASSPRINSGNTIY

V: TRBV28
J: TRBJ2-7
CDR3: ASSLAGYEQY

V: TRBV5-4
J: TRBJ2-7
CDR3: ASSFSVEYEQY

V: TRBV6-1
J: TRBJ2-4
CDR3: ASSAGELINIQY

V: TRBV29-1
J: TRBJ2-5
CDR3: RAGEAGIETQY

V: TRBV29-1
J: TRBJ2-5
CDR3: SVEKLGTSGYQETQY

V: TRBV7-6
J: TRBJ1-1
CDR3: ASSLEAGTEAF

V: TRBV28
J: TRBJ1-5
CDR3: ASSLGTARNQPQH

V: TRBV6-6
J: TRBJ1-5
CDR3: ASSRRPLRGSNQPQH

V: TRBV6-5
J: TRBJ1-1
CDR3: ASSQPLKNTEAF

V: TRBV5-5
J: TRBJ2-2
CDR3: ASRMGRNTGELF

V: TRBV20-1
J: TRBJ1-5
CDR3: SAREDRGNQPQH

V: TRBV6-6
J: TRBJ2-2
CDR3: ASSSTGTGSSTGELF

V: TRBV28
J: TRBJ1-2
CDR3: ASSLLLGGYT

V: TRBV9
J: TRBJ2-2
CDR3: ASSVGWRGGGTGELF

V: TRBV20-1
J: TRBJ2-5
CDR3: SAERGGQGETQY

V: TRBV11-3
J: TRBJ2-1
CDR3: ASSLDSLAVNEQF

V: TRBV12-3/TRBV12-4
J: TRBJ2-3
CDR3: ASSLRGLVTDTQY

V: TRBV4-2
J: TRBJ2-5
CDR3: ASSPEGLAGGYQETQY

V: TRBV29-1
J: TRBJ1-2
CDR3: SVGGTGDYYGYT

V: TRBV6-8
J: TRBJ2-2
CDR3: ASSWRQGNTGELF

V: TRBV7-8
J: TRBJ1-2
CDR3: ASSHDLYGYT

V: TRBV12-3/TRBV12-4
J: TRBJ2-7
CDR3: ASRGQGDSYEQY

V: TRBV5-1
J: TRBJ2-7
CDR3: ASSLEGGTGSYEQY

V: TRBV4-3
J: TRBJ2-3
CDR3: ASSQETGPIDTQY

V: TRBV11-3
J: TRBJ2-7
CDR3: ASSFGGTSYEQY

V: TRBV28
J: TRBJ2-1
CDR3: ASSATVKNEQF

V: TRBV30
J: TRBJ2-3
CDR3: AWRERGQGTDTQY

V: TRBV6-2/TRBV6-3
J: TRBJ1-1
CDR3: ASSYSFRRGAF

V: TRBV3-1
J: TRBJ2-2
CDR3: ASSQGLAGGINTGELF

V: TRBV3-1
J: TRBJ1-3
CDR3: ASSHRGSGNTIY

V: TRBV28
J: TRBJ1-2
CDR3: ASSLYRGGYGYT

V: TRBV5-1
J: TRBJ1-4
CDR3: ASSRQSTNEKLF

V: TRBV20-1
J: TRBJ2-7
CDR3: SAREGKGWDYEQY

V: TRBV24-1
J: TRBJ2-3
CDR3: ATSEESGGTDTQY

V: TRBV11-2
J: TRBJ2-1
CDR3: VSSRRGTSGGNNEQF

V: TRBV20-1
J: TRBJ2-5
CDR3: SAQSPRGLAGPLETQY

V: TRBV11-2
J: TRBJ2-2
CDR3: ASSLGPLTTNTGELF

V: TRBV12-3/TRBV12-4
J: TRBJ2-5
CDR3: ASSTRETQY

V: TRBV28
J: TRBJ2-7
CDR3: ASSSRGGGNYEQY

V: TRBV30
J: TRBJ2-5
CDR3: ACPGLAEQETQY

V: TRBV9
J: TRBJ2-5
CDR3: ASSVAGLQRETQY

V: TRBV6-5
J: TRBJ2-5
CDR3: ASSYSWGQETQY

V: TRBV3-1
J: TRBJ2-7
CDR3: ASSSRYEQY

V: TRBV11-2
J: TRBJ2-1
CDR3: ASSLNVNSYNEQF

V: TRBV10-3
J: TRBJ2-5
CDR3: AIGHREETQY

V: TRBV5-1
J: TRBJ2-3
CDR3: ASSSTSGGASDTQY

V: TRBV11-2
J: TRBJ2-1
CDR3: ASSLSGGDNEQF

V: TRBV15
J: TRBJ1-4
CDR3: ATSRGRVNEKLF

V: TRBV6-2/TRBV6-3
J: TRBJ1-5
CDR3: ASSYSRGAGPQH

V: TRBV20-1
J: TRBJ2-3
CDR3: SGLWGVTDTQY

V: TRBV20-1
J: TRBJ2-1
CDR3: SARSGSSGGEGQF

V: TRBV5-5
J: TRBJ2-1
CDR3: ASSPGAGEFNEQF

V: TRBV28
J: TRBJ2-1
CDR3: ASGSVGPNEQF

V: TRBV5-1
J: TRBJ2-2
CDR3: ASSHGAGLQLF

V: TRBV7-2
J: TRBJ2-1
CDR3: ASSLGAGGFLSEQF